This T cell receptor (beta chain) is from a study of shared clonotypes between healthy human individuals. Study findings and constraints: It was observed that roughly 5.1% of naive CD4 clonotypes were shared across a few donors.

Method: immunoSEQ multiplex PCR; TCRdb's copy keeps in-frame clones and lacks some. Found here are around 2,000,000 clones, 85% to 95% of them singletons; the top ten hold around 0.13%. About this clone: What it recognizes is unknown.

This CDR3 is built from 14 residues. From germline, CDR1 is LNHDA and CDR2 SQIVND (reference sequence). V lost 6 bases, J lost 1 base, and 12 bases lay in between. This clonotype was sampled from a man aged 18-30 years in good health. The rearrangement links TRBV19 to TRBJ1-1; D may be TRBD1 (5 bases). Sequenced material: naive CD4+ T cells sorted from blood. Subset noted: CD45RA+ positively selected. CDR3 protein: CASRRGRENTEAFF. The DNA of the CDR3 is TGTGCCAGTAGGAGGGGCAGGGAGAACACTGAAGCTTTCTTT.